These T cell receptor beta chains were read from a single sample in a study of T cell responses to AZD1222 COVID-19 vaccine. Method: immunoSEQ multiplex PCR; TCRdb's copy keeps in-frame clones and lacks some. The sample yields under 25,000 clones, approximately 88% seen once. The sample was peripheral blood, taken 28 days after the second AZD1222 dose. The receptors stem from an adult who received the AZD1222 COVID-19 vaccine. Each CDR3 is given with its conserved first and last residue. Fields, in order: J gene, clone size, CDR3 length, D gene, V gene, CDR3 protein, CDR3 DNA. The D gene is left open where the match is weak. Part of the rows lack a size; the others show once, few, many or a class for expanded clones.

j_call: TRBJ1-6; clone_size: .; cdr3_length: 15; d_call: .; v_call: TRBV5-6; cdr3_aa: CASSLALGLNSPLHF; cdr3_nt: TGTGCCAGCAGCTTGGCACTCGGGCTTAATTCACCCCTCCACTTT
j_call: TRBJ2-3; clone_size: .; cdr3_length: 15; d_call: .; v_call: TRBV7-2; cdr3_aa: CASSLVSRTTDTQYF; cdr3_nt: TGTGCCAGCAGCTTAGTCTCCAGGACCACAGATACGCAGTATTTT
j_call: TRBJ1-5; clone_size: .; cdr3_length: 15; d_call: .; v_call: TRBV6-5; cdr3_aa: CASSLDGLDNQPQHF; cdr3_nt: TGTGCCAGCAGTCTCGACGGATTGGACAATCAGCCCCAGCATTTT
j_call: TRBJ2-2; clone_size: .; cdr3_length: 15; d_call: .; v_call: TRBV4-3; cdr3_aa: CASSQEYRVTGELFF; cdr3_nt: TGCGCCAGCAGCCAAGAGTACAGGGTCACCGGGGAGCTGTTTTTT
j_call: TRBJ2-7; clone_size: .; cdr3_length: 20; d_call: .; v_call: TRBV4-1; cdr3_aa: CASSQSSFQRGGRASYEQYF; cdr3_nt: TGCGCCAGCAGCCAATCTTCCTTCCAACGAGGCGGCAGGGCCTCCTACGAGCAGTACTTC
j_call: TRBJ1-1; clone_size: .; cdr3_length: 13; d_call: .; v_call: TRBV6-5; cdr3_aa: CASSYSENTEAFF; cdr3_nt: TGTGCCAGCAGTTACAGTGAGAACACTGAAGCTTTCTTT
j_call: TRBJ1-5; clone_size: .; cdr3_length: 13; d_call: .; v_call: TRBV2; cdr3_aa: CASMKGSNQPQHF; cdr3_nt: TGTGCCAGCATGAAGGGTAGCAATCAGCCCCAGCATTTT
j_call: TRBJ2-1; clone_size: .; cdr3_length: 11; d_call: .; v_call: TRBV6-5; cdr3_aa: CASRATEKQFF; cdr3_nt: TGTGCCAGCAGGGCGACGGAGAAGCAGTTCTTC
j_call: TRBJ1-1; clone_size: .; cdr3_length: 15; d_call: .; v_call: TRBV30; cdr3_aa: CAWRATAEQNTEAFF; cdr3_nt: TGTGCCTGGAGGGCCACTGCGGAACAGAACACTGAAGCTTTCTTT
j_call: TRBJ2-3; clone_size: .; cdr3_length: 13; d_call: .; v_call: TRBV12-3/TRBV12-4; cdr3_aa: CASSFGGTDTQYF; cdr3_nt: TGTGCCAGCAGCTTCGGGGGCACAGATACGCAGTATTTT
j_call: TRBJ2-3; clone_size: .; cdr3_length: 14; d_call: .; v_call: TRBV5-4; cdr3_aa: CASSFGQSTDTQYF; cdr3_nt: TGTGCCAGCAGCTTTGGACAGAGCACAGATACGCAGTATTTT
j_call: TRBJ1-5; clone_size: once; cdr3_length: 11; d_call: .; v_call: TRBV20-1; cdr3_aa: CSAPRGYQQHF; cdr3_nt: TGCAGTGCCCCGAGGGGATATCAACAGCATTTT
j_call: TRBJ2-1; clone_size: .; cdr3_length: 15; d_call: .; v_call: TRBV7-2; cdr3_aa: CASSLDKSSYNEQFF; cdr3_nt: TGTGCCAGCAGCTTAGACAAAAGCTCCTACAATGAGCAGTTCTTC
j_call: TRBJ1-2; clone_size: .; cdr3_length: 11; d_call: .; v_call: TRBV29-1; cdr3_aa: CSGRQDYGYTF; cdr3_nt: TGCAGCGGCAGACAGGACTATGGCTACACCTTC
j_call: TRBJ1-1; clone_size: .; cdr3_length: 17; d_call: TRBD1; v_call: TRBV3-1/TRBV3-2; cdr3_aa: CASSRWDRGLMNTEAFF; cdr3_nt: TGTGCCAGCAGCCGATGGGACAGGGGGCTCATGAACACTGAAGCTTTCTTT
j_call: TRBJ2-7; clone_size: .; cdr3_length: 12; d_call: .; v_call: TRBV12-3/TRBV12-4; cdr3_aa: CASSLEVVEQYF; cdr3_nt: TGTGCCAGCAGTTTAGAAGTGGTTGAGCAGTACTTC
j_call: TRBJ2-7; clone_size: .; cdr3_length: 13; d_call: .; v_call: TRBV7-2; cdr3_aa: CASSLVSEYEQYF; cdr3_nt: TGTGCCAGCAGCTTAGTTTCAGAATACGAGCAGTACTTC
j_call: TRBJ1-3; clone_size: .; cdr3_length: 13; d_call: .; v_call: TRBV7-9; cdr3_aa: CASSVQGLDTIYF; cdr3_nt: TGTGCCAGCAGCGTACAGGGTTTGGACACCATATATTTT
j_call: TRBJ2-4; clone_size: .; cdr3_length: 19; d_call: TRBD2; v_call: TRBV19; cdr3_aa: CASRPGLAGVGVEVNIQYF; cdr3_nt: TGTGCCAGTAGACCGGGACTAGCGGGAGTAGGGGTCGAGGTGAACATTCAGTACTTC
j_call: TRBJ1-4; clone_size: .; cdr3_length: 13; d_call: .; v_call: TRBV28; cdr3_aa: CASSLAPREKLFF; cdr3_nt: TGTGCCAGCAGTCTCGCTCCCAGGGAAAAACTGTTTTTT
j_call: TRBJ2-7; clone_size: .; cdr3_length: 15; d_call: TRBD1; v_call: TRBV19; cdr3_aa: CASSIAGQNFYEQYF; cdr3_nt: TGTGCCAGTAGTATAGCGGGACAGAACTTCTACGAGCAGTACTTC
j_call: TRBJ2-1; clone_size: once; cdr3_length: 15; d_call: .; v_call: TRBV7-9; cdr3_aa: CASSLAQGKHNEQFF; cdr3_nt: TGTGCCAGCAGCTTAGCACAGGGAAAACACAATGAGCAGTTCTTC
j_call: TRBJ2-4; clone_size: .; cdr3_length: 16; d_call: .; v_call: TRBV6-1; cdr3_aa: CASSEGQGLAKNIQYF; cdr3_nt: TGTGCCAGCAGTGAAGGGCAGGGACTAGCCAAAAACATTCAGTACTTC
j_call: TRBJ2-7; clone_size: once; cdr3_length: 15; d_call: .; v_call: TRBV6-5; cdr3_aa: CASLTAGGASGEQYF; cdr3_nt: TGTGCCAGCTTAACCGCGGGCGGCGCCTCGGGGGAGCAGTACTTC
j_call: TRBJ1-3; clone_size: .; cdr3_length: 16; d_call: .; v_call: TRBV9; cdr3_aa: CASSVADRGTGNTIYF; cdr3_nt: TGTGCCAGCAGCGTTGCCGACCGGGGCACTGGAAACACCATATATTTT
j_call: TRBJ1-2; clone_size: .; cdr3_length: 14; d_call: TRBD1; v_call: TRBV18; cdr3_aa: CASSPTGGAPGYTF; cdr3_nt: TGTGCCAGCTCACCGACAGGGGGCGCCCCCGGCTACACCTTC
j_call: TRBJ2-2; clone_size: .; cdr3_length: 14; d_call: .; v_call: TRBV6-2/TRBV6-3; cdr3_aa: CASSSPVLSLRLFF; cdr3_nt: TGTGCCAGCAGTTCTCCCGTTTTGTCCCTACGGCTGTTTTTT
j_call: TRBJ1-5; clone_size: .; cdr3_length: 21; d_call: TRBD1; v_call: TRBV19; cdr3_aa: CASSFLQGAVAHSYSNQPQHF; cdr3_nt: TGTGCCAGTAGTTTCCTTCAGGGGGCCGTAGCCCACAGCTATAGCAATCAGCCCCAGCATTTT
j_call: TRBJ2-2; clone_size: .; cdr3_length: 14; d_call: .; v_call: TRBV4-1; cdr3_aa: CASRSSGLTGELFF; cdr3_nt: TGCGCCAGCAGGAGTAGCGGCCTCACCGGGGAGCTGTTTTTT